Shown below are 4 T cell receptor beta chains from a single sample sequenced in a study of blood T cell repertoires in COVID-19. Data came from immunoSEQ multiplex PCR; TCRdb stores just in-frame clones and leaves some out. The table lists fewer than 110,000 clones, approximately 88% of them singletons. The specimen sequenced was peripheral blood. The receptors were sampled from a human donor in a cohort sampled during active COVID-19.

This clone showed up just once. The V and J genes are TRBV12-3 or TRBV12-4 and TRBJ2-7, with a tentative D call TRBD1 (5 bases). The CDR3 is 13 amino acids. V lost 6 bases and J lost 2, with 11 bases in between. Written as DNA, the CDR3 is TGTGCCAGCAGGCCGGACATGACCTACGAGCAGTACTTC. Its protein is CASRPDMTYEQYF.

This chain uses TRBV10-1 with TRBJ2-3, with D possibly matching TRBD2 (5 bases). From germline, CDR1 is WNHNN and CDR2 SYGVQD (reference sequence). This CDR3 contains 14 residues. V lost 4 bases to trimming and J lost 8 bases, with 16 bases between them. CDR3 region: CASSGRRGAGTQYF. CDR3 coding DNA: TGCGCCAGCAGTGGGAGGAGAGGAGCAGGTACGCAGTATTTT.

The chain carries TRBV4-1 and TRBJ2-1; 7 bases map to TRBD2. The CDR3 consists of 13 residues. V lost 0 bases to trimming and J lost 14 bases; unmatched junction nucleotides: 7. Germline assignment: CDR1 MGHRA and CDR2 YSYEKL. The CDR3 loop reads CASSQDRGGGEFF. The DNA for the CDR3 is TGCGCCAGCAGCCAAGATCGTGGCGGGGGTGAGTTCTTC.

The V call is TRBV27, the J call TRBJ2-3, with 8 bases fitting TRBD2. The germline CDR1 and CDR2 sequences are MNHEY and SMNVEV (reference sequence). The CDR3 length is 21 residues. The ends lost 5 bases at V and 0 bases at J; junction bases unmatched: 22. CDR3 sequence (DNA): TGTGCCAGCAGTCCCCCGATATTTGCGGGGGGCCATTCCCCTAGCACAGATACGCAGTATTTT. Protein sequence: CASSPPIFAGGHSPSTDTQYF.